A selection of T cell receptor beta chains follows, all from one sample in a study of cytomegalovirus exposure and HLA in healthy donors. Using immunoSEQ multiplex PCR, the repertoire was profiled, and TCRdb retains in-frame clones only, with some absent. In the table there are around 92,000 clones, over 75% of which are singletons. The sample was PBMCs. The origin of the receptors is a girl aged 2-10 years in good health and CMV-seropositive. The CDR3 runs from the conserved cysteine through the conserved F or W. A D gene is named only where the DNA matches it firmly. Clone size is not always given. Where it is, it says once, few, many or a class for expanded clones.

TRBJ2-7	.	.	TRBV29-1	TGCAGCGGTGGACAGACCTCCTACGAGCAGTACTTC	CSGGQTSYEQYF
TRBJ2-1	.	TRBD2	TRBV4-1	TGCGCCAGCAGCCCGTTAGCGGGAAACAATGAGCAGTTCTTC	CASSPLAGNNEQFF
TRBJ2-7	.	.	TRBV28	TGTGCCAGCAGTTCCCCCCCCCGGGATGGGTCCTTC	CASSSPPRDGSF
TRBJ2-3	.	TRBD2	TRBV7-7	TGTGCTAGCGGGTTCGGGGATACGCAGTATTTT	CASGFGDTQYF
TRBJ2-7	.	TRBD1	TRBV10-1	TGCGCCAGCAGTTTCCAGGGGGTCCGGTCCTACGAGCAGTACTTC	CASSFQGVRSYEQYF
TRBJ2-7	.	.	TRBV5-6	TGTGCCAGCAGCTTTCGCCGGGCCTACGAGCAGTACTTC	CASSFRRAYEQYF
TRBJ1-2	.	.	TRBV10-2	TGCGCCAGCAGTGAGTTTGAGGAAAACCCCTATGGCTACACCTTC	CASSEFEENPYGYTF
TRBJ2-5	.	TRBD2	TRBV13	TGTGCCAGCAGCTTGACTAGCGGAAAAGAGACCCAGTACTTC	CASSLTSGKETQYF
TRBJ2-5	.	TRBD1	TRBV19	TGTGCCAGTAGTAAAGGGGGCAGTGAGACCCAGTACTTC	CASSKGGSETQYF
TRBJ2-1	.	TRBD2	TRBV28	TGTGCCAGCAGAGCTAGCGGGAGTACTGGTGAGCAGTTCTTC	CASRASGSTGEQFF
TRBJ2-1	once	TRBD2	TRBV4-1	TGCGCCAGCAGCCGCTTTGGGGTGTTCCCGGGGGGCAATGAGCAGTTCTTC	CASSRFGVFPGGNEQFF
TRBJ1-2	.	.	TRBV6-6	TGTGCCAGCAGTCGGGAGGGGGGCAAGGGCTATGGCTACACCTTC	CASSREGGKGYGYTF
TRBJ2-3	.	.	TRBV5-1	TGCGCCAGCAGCTCCACTAGCACAGATACGCAGTATTTT	CASSSTSTDTQYF
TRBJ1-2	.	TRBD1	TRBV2	TGTGCCAGCAGTGAAAGGTTGGGGGACAGTAGGGACTATGGCTACACCTTC	CASSERLGDSRDYGYTF
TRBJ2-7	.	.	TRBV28	TGTGCCAGCACCACGAGCAGGTACGAGCAGTACTTC	CASTTSRYEQYF
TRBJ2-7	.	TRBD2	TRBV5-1	TGCGCCAGCAGCCTACGACTAGCGGACTACGAGCAGTACTTC	CASSLRLADYEQYF
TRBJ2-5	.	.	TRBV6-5	TGTGCCAGCAATAGGGGGTCTGCGGGAGAGACCCAGTACTTC	CASNRGSAGETQYF
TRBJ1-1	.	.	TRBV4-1	TGCGCCAGCAGCCAAGAGGTCTACAGGACGAACACTGAAGCTTTCTTT	CASSQEVYRTNTEAFF
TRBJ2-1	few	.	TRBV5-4	TGTGCCAGCAGCTTAGGGCCGGGATTAGACGAGCAGTTCTTC	CASSLGPGLDEQFF
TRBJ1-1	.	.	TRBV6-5	TGTGCCAGCAGCCCCCTAGATCGACAGAGACTGGAAGCTTTCTTT	CASSPLDRQRLEAFF
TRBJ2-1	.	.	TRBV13	TGTGCCAGCAGCTTAGTGGGGCGAGATGAGCAGTTCTTC	CASSLVGRDEQFF
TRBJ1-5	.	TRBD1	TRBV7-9	TGTGCCAGCAGCTTCGGGACAGGGTATCAGCCCCAGCATTTT	CASSFGTGYQPQHF
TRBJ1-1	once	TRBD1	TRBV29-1	TGCAGCGTGATTAGGGGACAGGGGTCCACTGAAGCTTTCTTT	CSVIRGQGSTEAFF
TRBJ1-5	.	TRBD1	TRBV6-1	TGTGCCAGCACGGCAGGACAGGAGGGGTATCAGCCCCAGCATTTT	CASTAGQEGYQPQHF
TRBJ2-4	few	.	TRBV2	TGTGCCAGCAGTCGGAGGGAGATTAGTGAAAACATTCAGTACTTC	CASSRREISENIQYF
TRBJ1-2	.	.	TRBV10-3	TGTGCCATCAGTGAGTCAGGGGGCTATGGCTACACCTTC	CAISESGGYGYTF
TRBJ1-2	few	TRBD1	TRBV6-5	TGTGCCAGCAGCCAAAGACAGGGAGACTATGGCTACACCTTC	CASSQRQGDYGYTF
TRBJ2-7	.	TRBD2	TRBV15	TGTGCCACCAGCACCGGGACTAGCGGATCCTACGAGCAGTACTTC	CATSTGTSGSYEQYF
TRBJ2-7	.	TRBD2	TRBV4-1	TGCGCCAGCAGCCAAGATTGGGCTAGCGGGTCCTACGAGCAGTACTTC	CASSQDWASGSYEQYF
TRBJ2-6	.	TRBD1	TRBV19	TGTGCCAGTAGAGGCGCAGGGGGTCTTATTAACTCTGGGGCCAACGTCCTGACTTTC	CASRGAGGLINSGANVLTF
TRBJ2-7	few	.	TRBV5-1	TGCGCCAGCACACTCGAGGGGGAGTCCTACGAGCAGTACTTC	CASTLEGESYEQYF
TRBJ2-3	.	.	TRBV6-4	TGTGCCAGCAGTGACTCGCGGGACACAGATACGCAGTATTTT	CASSDSRDTDTQYF
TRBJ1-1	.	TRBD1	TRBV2	TGTGCCAGCAGCGCCGGGACAGCTATGAACACTGAAGCTTTCTTT	CASSAGTAMNTEAFF
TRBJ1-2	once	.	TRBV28	TGTGCCAGCAGTATGCAGGGTACCTACACCTTC	CASSMQGTYTF
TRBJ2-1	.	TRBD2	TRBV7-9	TGTGCCAGCAGCCCCGGACTAGCGGGAGGATATGAGCAGTTCTTC	CASSPGLAGGYEQFF
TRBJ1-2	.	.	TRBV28	TGTGCCAGCAGTTTCGGACAGTCCTATGGCTGCACCTTC	CASSFGQSYGCTF
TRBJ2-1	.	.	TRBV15	TGTGCCACCAGCAGGGCGGGGAATGAGCAGTTCTTC	CATSRAGNEQFF
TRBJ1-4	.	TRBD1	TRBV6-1	TGTGCCAGCAGTCCGCGACAGGGTATGGGTGAAAAACTGTTTTTT	CASSPRQGMGEKLFF
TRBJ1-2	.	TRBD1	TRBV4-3	TGCGCCAGCAGCCAGGATCGACAGGGGAGGATGTATGGCTACACCTTC	CASSQDRQGRMYGYTF
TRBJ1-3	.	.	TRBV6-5	TGTGCCAGCAGCCACAGGGGAAACACCATATATTTT	CASSHRGNTIYF
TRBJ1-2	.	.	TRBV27	TGTGCCAGCAGTCAAAGACAGGAGACCTCCTATGGCTACACCTTC	CASSQRQETSYGYTF
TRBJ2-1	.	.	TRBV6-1	TGTGCCGTCATGGGGGGCTCCTACAATGAGCAGTTCTTC	CAVMGGSYNEQFF
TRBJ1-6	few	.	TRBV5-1	TGCGCCAGCAGTTCAGGGGTCACAAATTCACCCCTCCACTTT	CASSSGVTNSPLHF
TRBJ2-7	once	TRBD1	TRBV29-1	TGCAGCGTTAGACAGGGATTCTCATACGAGCAGTACTTC	CSVRQGFSYEQYF
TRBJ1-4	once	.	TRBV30	TGTGCCTGGAGTGTACAGGGTCGAGAAAAACTGTTTTTT	CAWSVQGREKLFF
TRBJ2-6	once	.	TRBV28	TGTGCCAGCAGTTCACCCGGGGGTACTGGGGCCAACGTCCTGACTTTC	CASSSPGGTGANVLTF
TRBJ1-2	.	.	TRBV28	TGTGCCAGCACCACAAGACAGGACTGCTTC	CASTTRQDCF
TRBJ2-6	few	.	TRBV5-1	TGCGCCAGCAGCTCAAACAGGGTTTCGATCAACGTCCTGACTTTC	CASSSNRVSINVLTF